The T cell receptor beta chain under discussion was sequenced for a study of T cells of healthy individuals. This clonotype came up many times. TCRdb processed the 5' RACE reads anew with MiXCR; each CDR3 protein has one entry. The table lists tens of thousands of distinct CDR3 sequences, under 15% of them singletons, with around 15% in the top ten. This CDR3 has 18 residues. The germline V gene encodes CDR1 SGDLS and CDR2 YYNGEE. With V trimmed by 3 bases and J by 5 bases, 13 bases remained unmatched. The TCR was taken from a human donor in good health. J is TRBJ2-2 and V is TRBV9, with 10 bases fitting TRBD1. CDR3 loop: CASSADDRGRLKTGELFF. The CDR3 nucleotides are TGTGCCAGCAGCGCCGACGACAGGGGGCGGCTAAAAACCGGGGAGCTGTTTTTT.